These 11 T cell receptor beta chains were sequenced from one sample in a study of T cell responses to AZD1222 COVID-19 vaccine. Assay used: immunoSEQ multiplex PCR; TCRdb lists only in-frame clones, some missing. The sample shows roughly 85,000 clones, 90% of them seen only once. The sample consisted of peripheral blood, taken 28 days after the second AZD1222 dose. The receptors come from an adult who received the AZD1222 COVID-19 vaccine.

The chain combines TRBV10-3 with TRBJ2-3, with 9 positions matching TRBD2. The CDR3 runs to 14 residues. V was pared by 6 bases and J by 3 bases, with 4 bases of the junction left unmatched. Germline CDR1 ENHRY, CDR2 SYGVKD. The CDR3 sequence: CAIRRGGPTDTQYF. CDR3 DNA: TGTGCCATCAGGCGGGGGGGCCCGACAGATACGCAGTATTTT.

The genes are TRBV7-3 and TRBJ2-1, with a possible D match to TRBD2 (5 bases). V shed 6 bases and J shed 3 bases, with 12 bases lying between them. CDR1 is SGHTA and CDR2 is FQGTGA in the germline V gene. The CDR3 contains 14 residues. The CDR3 region is CASRGVHYYNEQFF. CDR3 nucleotides: TGTGCCAGCAGGGGAGTACATTACTACAATGAGCAGTTCTTC.

This clone is a singleton in its sample. The CDR3 spells CASSPYPGRAELFF. The CDR3 DNA is TGTGCCAGCAGCCCGTACCCGGGCCGGGCGGAGCTGTTTTTT. The V and J genes are TRBV7-3 and TRBJ2-2; D unclear. Trimming removed 5 bases from V and 10 bases from J, with 17 bases in between. The CDR3 runs 14 residues. From germline, CDR1 is SGHTA and CDR2 FQGTGA.

The gene calls are TRBV27 and TRBJ1-1; 7 positions agree with TRBD1. The CDR3 extends over 14 amino acids. V lost 5 bases, J lost 0 bases, and 3 bases stayed unmatched. Per the germline V gene, CDR1 is MNHEY and CDR2 is SMNVEV (reference sequence). DNA of the CDR3: TGTGCCAGCAGTAGGACAGGCTTGAACACTGAAGCTTTCTTT. Its protein is CASSRTGLNTEAFF.

The chain combines TRBV28 with TRBJ1-2, with D possibly matching TRBD1 (5 bases). The CDR3 has 15 amino acids. CDR1 is MDHEN and CDR2 is SYDVKM in the germline V gene. Trimming took 6 bases from V and 4 from J, leaving 18 bases between them. CDR3 DNA: TGTGCCAGCAGAGCAGCTATAGGGGCTGGCTATGGCTACACCTTC. Residues: CASRAAIGAGYGYTF.

This chain joins TRBV28 and TRBJ2-3; no clear D gene. The V gene's germline CDR1 is MDHEN and CDR2 SYDVKM. This CDR3 spans 12 amino acids. The V and J ends lost 2 bases and 3 bases respectively, with 3 bases between them. This CDR3 is CASSLITDTQYF. The CDR3 DNA reads as TGTGCCAGCAGTTTAATAACAGATACGCAGTATTTT.

This clone was seen only a few times. V is TRBV6-5 and J is TRBJ1-2; D is ambiguous. The CDR3 totals 14 residues. Germline V gives CDR1 MNHEY, CDR2 SVGAGI. Trimming stripped 7 bases from V and 13 bases from J, with 25 bases between. CDR3 in DNA: TGTGCCAGCAAAAGTGAAGGGATCAAGCACCTTCCCACCTTC. Protein product: CASKSEGIKHLPTF.

In its sample, this clone was seen once. The chain employs TRBV4-1 and TRBJ1-5, with D unclear. Trimming left V 7 bases short and J 0 bases short, with 13 bases between. This CDR3 has 15 amino acids. Germline CDR1 MGHRA, CDR2 YSYEKL. CDR3 DNA: TGCGCCAGCACCGTTGAGGAATATAGCAATCAGCCCCAGCATTTT. Amino acid sequence: CASTVEEYSNQPQHF.

V is TRBV4-2 and J is TRBJ1-1; no clear D gene. The CDR3 totals 15 residues. Trimming stripped 0 bases from V and 0 bases from J, with 8 bases between. Germline V gene lookup returns CDR1 LGHNA and CDR2 YNFKEQ. This CDR3 reads CASSQDNGLNTEAFF. CDR3 DNA: TGTGCCAGCAGCCAAGATAACGGCCTGAACACTGAAGCTTTCTTT.

The chain carries TRBV5-5 and TRBJ2-6; D not certain. V lost 0 bases and J lost 0, with 7 bases in between. CDR3 size: 16 residues. Germline-derived CDR1 and CDR2 are SGHKS and YYEKEE (reference sequence). CDR3 loop: CASSLARLSGANVLTF. CDR3 in DNA: TGTGCCAGCAGCTTGGCGCGCCTCTCTGGGGCCAACGTCCTGACTTTC.

V and J are TRBV27 and TRBJ1-6; D is ambiguous. V was cut by 3 bases and J by 7 bases, with 7 bases left in between. The CDR3 extends over 13 amino acids. Germline CDR1 MNHEY, CDR2 SMNVEV (reference sequence). CDR3 sequence: CASSLNRNSPLHF. The CDR3 bases are TGTGCCAGCAGTTTGAATAGGAATTCACCCCTCCACTTT.